These 13 T cell receptor beta chains originate from one sample sequenced in a study of T-cell reconstitution after alpha-beta-depleted transplantation in children. Unique molecular identifiers were incorporated when the TCRbeta library was constructed. TCRdb processed the PCR reads anew with MiXCR; each CDR3 protein has one entry. The repertoire holds about 500,000 distinct CDR3 sequences, about 31% seen once, with about 2.3% in the top ten. This specimen consisted of PBMCs from the stem cell graft donor, obtained from the stem cell graft. These receptor sequences come from a human donor who donated a stem cell graft to a child with aplastic anemia.

This clonotype showed up just a few times. The CDR3 loop reads CSARDRRTPTSNQPQHF. CDR3 nucleotides: TGCAGTGCTAGAGACCGCAGGACTCCCACAAGCAATCAGCCCCAGCATTTT. This sequence joins TRBV20-1 and TRBJ1-5; D is ambiguous. With 0 bases removed from V and 1 base from J, the gap between germline ends came to 16 bases. CDR1 DFQATT and CDR2 SNEGSKA come from the germline V gene (reference sequence). CDR3 length: 17 residues.

The gene calls are TRBV7-9 and TRBJ1-2; 7 nucleotides agree with TRBD1. Germline CDR1 SEHNR, CDR2 FQNEAQ (reference sequence). The CDR3 covers 14 residues. V was clipped by 1 base and J by 9 bases; unmatched bases: 8. Written as DNA, the CDR3 is TGTGCCAGCAGCTTAGGGGCAGGGGGTACGAGCTACACCTTC. Protein: CASSLGAGGTSYTF.

The CDR3 reads CASSAGTSGETQYF. In DNA form, the CDR3 reads TGCGCCAGCAGCGCCGGGACTAGCGGAGAGACCCAGTACTTC. V gene TRBV5-1 combines with J gene TRBJ2-5; 11 bases line up with TRBD2. The CDR3 totals 14 residues. V was pared by 4 bases and J by 4 bases, with 3 bases of the junction left unmatched. CDR1 is SGHRS, CDR2 YFSETQ, per germline.

The table lists this clonotype with a count of one. V gene TRBV7-2 combines with J gene TRBJ1-4; D is unresolved. Germline V gene lookup returns CDR1 SGHTA and CDR2 FQGNSA. The V end lost 0 bases, the J end lost 8 bases, and 7 bases lay between the germline ends. The CDR3 spans 13 residues. The chain's CDR3 is CASSLAVGEKLFF. In DNA, the CDR3 is TGTGCCAGCAGCTTAGCGGTCGGGGAAAAACTGTTTTTT.

The rearrangement uses TRBV3-1 and TRBJ2-5, with D hard to call. The V gene lost 3 bases and the J gene lost 4 bases, with 9 bases spanning the gap. This CDR3 is 13 amino acids long. CDR1 and CDR2 from the germline V gene are LGHDT and YNNKEL (reference sequence). As DNA, the CDR3 is TGTGCCAGCAGCCACCCCTCCGGAGAGACCCAGTACTTC. Translation: CASSHPSGETQYF.

V is TRBV21-1 and J is TRBJ2-7; the D call of TRBD2 is as the table states it, not checked on the DNA. TRBV21-1 is a listed pseudogene. This CDR3 has 15 amino acids. CDR3 DNA sequence: TGTGCCAGCAGCAAATGCCTAGCGGGACCATCTAAGCAGTACTTC. Protein product: CASSKCLAGPSKQYF.

The chain links TRBV10-3 to TRBJ2-7; a weak D match, TRBD1 (6 bases). The V end lost 6 bases, the J end lost 0 bases, and 9 bases lay between the germline ends. The germline CDR1 and CDR2 sequences are ENHRY and SYGVKD. This CDR3 comprises 13 residues. The CDR3 DNA reads TGTGCCATCAGCGGGGACACCTCCTACGAGCAGTACGTC. It is translated as CAISGDTSYEQYV.

CDR3 coding DNA: TGTGCCAGCAGGAGGCGTGCCGGGAGCAACACAGATACGCAGTATTTT. Translated, it gives CASRRRAGSNTDTQYF. This chain joins TRBV6-1 and TRBJ2-3, with a possible D match to TRBD2 (6 bases). The germline gives CDR1 MNHNS, CDR2 SASEGT. This CDR3 contains 16 residues. Trimming left V 6 bases short and J 2 bases short, with 18 bases between.

V and J are TRBV9 and TRBJ2-5; D possibly corresponds to TRBD2 (6 bases). CDR1 SGDLS and CDR2 YYNGEE come from the germline V gene. This CDR3 spans 15 amino acids. V gave up 0 bases and J gave up 5 bases, with 14 bases separating them. The CDR3 region has the DNA TGTGCCAGCAGCGTAGGGGGTCTCAGCGGGGAGACCCAGTACTTC. Translation: CASSVGGLSGETQYF.

The chain combines TRBV7-2 with TRBJ2-5; 8 bases agree with TRBD1. The V gene end was trimmed by 5 bases and the J gene end by 4 bases; junction bases not matched to a gene: 6. Germline CDR1 is SGHTA and CDR2 is FQGNSA. The length of the CDR3 is 14 residues. The CDR3 region is CASSRQGIGETQYF. The CDR3 DNA sequence: TGTGCCAGCAGCCGACAGGGGATCGGAGAGACCCAGTACTTC.

This clonotype was observed a handful of times. The chain joins TRBV11-1 to TRBJ1-1; D gene unclear. The CDR3 totals 12 residues. The V end was cut by 7 bases, the J end by 4 bases, with 10 bases between. The V gene's germline CDR1 is SGHAT and CDR2 FQDESV (reference sequence). CDR3 nucleotide sequence: TGTGCCAGCAACGAGGCGACCACTGAAGCTTTCTTT. This encodes CASNEATTEAFF.

This clonotype was counted only a few times. J is TRBJ1-1 and V is TRBV7-2, with D unclear. Germline V CDR1 and CDR2: SGHTA, FQGNSA. The CDR3 sequence is 11 residues long. Trimming shortened V by 1 base and J by 10 bases, and 7 bases separated the two germline ends. CDR3 sequence reads: CASSLEVRAFF. CDR3 nucleotide sequence: TGTGCCAGCAGCTTAGAGGTCAGAGCTTTCTTT.

The rearrangement joins TRBV6-2 or TRBV6-3 to TRBJ2-3, with 14 bases that match TRBD2. V lost 11 bases and J lost 6; bases outside the gene matches: 16. Germline CDR1 MNHEY, CDR2 SVGEGT. The CDR3 is made up of 17 amino acids. The chain's CDR3 is CAVSGLAGAIFGDTQYF. The CDR3 region has the DNA TGTGCCGTGTCGGGACTAGCGGGAGCCATATTTGGTGATACGCAGTATTTT.